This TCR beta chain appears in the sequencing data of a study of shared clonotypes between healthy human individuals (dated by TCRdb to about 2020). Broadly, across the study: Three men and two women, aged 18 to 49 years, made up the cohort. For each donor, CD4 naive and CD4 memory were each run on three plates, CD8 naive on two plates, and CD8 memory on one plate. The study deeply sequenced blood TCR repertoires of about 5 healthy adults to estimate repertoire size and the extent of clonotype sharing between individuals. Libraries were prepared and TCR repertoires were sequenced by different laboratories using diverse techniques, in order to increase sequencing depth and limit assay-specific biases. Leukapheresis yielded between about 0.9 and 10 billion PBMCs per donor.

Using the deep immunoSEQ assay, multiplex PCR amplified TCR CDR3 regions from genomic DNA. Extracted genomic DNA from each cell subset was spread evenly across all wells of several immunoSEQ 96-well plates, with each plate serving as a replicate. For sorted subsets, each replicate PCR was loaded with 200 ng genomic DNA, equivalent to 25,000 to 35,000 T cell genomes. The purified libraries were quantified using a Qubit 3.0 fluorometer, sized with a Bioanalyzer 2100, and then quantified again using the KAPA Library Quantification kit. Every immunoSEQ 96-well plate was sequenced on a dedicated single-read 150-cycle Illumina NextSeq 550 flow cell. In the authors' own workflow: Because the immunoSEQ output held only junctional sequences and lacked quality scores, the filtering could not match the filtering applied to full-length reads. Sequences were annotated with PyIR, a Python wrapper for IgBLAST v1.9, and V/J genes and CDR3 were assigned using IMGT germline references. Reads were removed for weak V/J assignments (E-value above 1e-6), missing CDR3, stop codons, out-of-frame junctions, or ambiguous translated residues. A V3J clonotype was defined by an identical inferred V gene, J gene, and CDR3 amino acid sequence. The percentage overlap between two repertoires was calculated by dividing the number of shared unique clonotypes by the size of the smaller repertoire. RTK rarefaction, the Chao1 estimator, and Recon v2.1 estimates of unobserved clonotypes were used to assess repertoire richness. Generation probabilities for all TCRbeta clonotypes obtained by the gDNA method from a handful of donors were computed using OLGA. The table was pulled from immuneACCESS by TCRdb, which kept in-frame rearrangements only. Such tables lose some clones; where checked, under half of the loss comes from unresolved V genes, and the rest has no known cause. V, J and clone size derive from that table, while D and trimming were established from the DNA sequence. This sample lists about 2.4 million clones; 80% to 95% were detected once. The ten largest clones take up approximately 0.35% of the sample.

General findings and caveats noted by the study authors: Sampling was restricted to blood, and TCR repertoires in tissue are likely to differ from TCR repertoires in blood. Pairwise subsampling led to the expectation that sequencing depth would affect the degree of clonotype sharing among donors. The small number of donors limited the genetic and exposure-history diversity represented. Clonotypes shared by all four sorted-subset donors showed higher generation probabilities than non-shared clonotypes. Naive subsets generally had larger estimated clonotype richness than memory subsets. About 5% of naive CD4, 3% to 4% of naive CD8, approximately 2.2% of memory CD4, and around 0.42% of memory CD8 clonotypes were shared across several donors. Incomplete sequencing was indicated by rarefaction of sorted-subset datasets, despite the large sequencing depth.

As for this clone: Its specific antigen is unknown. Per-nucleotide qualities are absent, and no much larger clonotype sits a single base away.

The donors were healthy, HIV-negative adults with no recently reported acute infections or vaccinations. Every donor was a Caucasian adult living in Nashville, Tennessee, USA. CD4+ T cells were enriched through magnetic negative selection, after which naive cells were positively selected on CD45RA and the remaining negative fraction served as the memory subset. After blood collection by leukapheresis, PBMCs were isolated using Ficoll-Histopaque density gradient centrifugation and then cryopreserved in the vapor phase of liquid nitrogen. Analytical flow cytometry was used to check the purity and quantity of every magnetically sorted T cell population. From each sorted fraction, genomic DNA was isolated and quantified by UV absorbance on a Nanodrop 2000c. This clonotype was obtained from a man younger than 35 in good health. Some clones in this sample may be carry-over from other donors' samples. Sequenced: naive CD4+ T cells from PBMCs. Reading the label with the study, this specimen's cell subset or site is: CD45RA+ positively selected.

The DNA sequence is given as TGCGCCAGCAGTCAGGGGGGCTTCAATGAGCAGTTCTTC. Translated, it reads CASSQGGFNEQFF. The sequence joins TRBV10-2 to TRBJ2-1; a tentative D call is TRBD1 (7 bases match). V loses 5 bases of germline sequence and J loses 6 bases, and the interval between the two ends is 11 bases. Taken from cysteine to phenylalanine, the CDR3 has 13 residues. Only the CDR3 part of the read is kept: 39 bases, read in frame from the first base. According to the germline V gene, CDR1 reads WSHSY and CDR2 reads SAAADI.